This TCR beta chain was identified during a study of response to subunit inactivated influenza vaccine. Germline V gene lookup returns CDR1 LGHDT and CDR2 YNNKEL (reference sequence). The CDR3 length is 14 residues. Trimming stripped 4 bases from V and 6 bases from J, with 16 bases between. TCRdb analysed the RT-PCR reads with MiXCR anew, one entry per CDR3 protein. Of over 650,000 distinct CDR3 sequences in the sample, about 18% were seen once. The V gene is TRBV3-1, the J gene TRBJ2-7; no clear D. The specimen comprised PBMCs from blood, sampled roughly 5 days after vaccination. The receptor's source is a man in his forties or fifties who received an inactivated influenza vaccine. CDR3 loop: CASSPTTKGLEQYF. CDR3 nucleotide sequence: TGTGCCAGCAGCCCAACCACCAAAGGGCTCGAGCAGTACTTC.